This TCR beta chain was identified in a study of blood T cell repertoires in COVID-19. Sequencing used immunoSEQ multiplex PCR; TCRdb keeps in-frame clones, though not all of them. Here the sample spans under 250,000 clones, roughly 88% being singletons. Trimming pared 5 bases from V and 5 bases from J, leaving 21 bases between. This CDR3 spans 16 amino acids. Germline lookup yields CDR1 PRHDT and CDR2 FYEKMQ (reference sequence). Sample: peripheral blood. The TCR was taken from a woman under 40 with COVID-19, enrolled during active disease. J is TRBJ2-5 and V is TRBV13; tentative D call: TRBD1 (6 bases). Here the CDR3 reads CASSTRTARYRETQYF. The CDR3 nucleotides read TGTGCCAGCAGCACTAGGACAGCTAGATACCGTGAGACCCAGTACTTC.